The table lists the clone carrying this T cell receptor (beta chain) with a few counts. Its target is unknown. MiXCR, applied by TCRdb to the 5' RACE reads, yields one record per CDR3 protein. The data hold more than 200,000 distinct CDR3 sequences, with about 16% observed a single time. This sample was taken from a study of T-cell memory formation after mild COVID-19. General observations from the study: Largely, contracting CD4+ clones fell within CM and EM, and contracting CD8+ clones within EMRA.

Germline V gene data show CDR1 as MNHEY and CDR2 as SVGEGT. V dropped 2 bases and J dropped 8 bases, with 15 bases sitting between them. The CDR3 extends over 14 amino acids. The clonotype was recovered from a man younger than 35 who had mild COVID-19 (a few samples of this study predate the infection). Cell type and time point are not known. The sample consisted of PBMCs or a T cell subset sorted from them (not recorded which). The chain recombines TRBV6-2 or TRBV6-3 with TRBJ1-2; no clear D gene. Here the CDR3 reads CASSYAVASRGYTF. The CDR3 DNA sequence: TGTGCCAGCAGTTACGCGGTCGCCTCGAGGGGCTACACCTTC.